These 28 T cell receptor beta chains came from one sample sequenced in a study of blood T cell repertoires in COVID-19 (TCRdb year 2020). The library was made by the immunoSEQ multiplex PCR assay. Imported from immuneACCESS, the table was reduced by TCRdb to in-frame sequences with V and J called. These copies leave out some clones; in studies compared against another copy, an unresolved V gene accounts for under half, and the cause of the remainder is not known. The sample table contains about 180,000 clones; only one count was recorded for 80% of them. The ten largest clones take up 6% to 7.5% of the sample. The sample taken for sequencing was peripheral blood. The receptors originated from a man aged 65 to 85 with active or convalescent COVID-19.

The V call is TRBV24-1, the J call TRBJ2-3, with D perhaps matching TRBD2 (5 bases). CDR3 length: 14 amino acids. Trimming left V 4 bases short and J 3 bases short, with 10 bases between. Germline V gives CDR1 KGHDR, CDR2 SFDVKD. For the CDR3, the DNA is TGTGCCACCAGTGAACGGGATTCGACAGATACGCAGTATTTT. Encoded protein: CATSERDSTDTQYF.

There are a few counts of this clone. The J gene is TRBJ1-2, the V gene TRBV7-9; D is undetermined. There are 16 residues in the CDR3. V was shortened by 0 bases and J by 4 bases, with 15 bases between the two germline ends. CDR1 SEHNR and CDR2 FQNEAQ come from the germline V gene (reference sequence). The CDR3: CASSLAFDSVFYGYTF. In DNA, the CDR3 is TGTGCCAGCAGCTTAGCGTTCGATAGCGTTTTCTATGGCTACACCTTC. The full variable domain, completed using reference TRBV7-9 and TRBJ1-2, is DTGVSQNPRHKITKRGQNVTFRCDPISEHNRLYWYRQTLGQGPEFLTYFQNEAQLEKSRLLSDRFSAERPKGSFSTLEIQRTEQGDSAMYLCASSLAFDSVFYGYTFGSGTRLTVV.

The chain links TRBV7-9 to TRBJ2-2, with a tentative D call TRBD2 (5 bases). Germline V gene lookup returns CDR1 SEHNR and CDR2 FQNEAQ (reference sequence). The CDR3 runs to 16 residues. V lost 1 base and J lost 2, with 11 bases in between. For the CDR3, the DNA is TGTGCCAGCAGCTTAGTATGCGGGCAAAACACCGGGGAGCTGTTTTTT. It specifies CASSLVCGQNTGELFF.

The chain employs TRBV19 and TRBJ2-2; tentative D call: TRBD2 (6 bases). With 7 bases removed from V and 3 bases from J, the gap between germline ends came to 15 bases. CDR1 LNHDA and CDR2 SQIVND come from the germline V gene (reference sequence). The length of the CDR3 is 15 residues. The chain's CDR3 is CASIPRGGYTGELFF. As DNA, the CDR3 is TGTGCCAGTATTCCTCGGGGAGGCTACACCGGGGAGCTGTTTTTT.

The genes are TRBV30 and TRBJ1-6, with D perhaps matching TRBD1 (6 bases). Trimming stripped 3 bases from V and 5 bases from J, with 11 bases between. There are 14 residues in the CDR3. The germline gives CDR1 GTSNPN, CDR2 SVGIG (reference sequence). CDR3 in amino acids: CAWSRKGDNSPLHF. Here the CDR3 DNA reads TGTGCCTGGAGCCGAAAGGGGGATAATTCACCCCTCCACTTT.

The chain joins TRBV6-5 to TRBJ1-5; TRBD1 matches at 8 bases. CDR3 length: 14 residues. V shed 6 bases, J shed 5 bases, and the junction held 6 bases outside the gene matches. The germline CDR1 and CDR2 sequences are MNHEY and SVGAGI. CDR3 nucleotides: TGTGCCAGCAGCCCGGGACAGGACTATCAGCCCCAGCATTTT. This codes for CASSPGQDYQPQHF.

The chain recombines TRBV6-1 with TRBJ1-2; D is possibly TRBD1 (5 bases). This CDR3 comprises 15 residues. Germline V gene data show CDR1 as MNHNS and CDR2 as SASEGT. The ends were cut back, 2 bases at V and 4 bases at J, with 14 bases in the middle. Here the CDR3 DNA reads TGTGCCAGCAGTGAACAAGGGAGGGGTTCCTATGGCTACACCTTC. As protein: CASSEQGRGSYGYTF.

V usage is TRBV23-1 and J usage is TRBJ2-7; a possible D gene is TRBD2 (5 bases). TRBV23-1 is marked as an open reading frame, function uncertain. The V end was cut by 1 base, the J end by 6 bases, with 19 bases between. The CDR3 is made up of 16 amino acids. This chain's CDR3 is CASSQFVHRGLCEQYF. The CDR3 DNA follows: TGCGCCAGCAGTCAATTCGTTCACAGAGGGCTCTGCGAGCAGTACTTC.

The chain uses TRBV19 and TRBJ1-5; 8 positions agree with TRBD1. Germline V gene sequence: CDR1 LNHDA, CDR2 SQIVND (reference sequence). Unmatched junction bases numbered 6, after V lost 5 bases and J lost 0 bases. CDR3 length equals 16 residues. CDR3 amino acids: CASSSRQGLSNQPQHF. The CDR3 DNA reads as TGTGCCAGTAGTTCCAGACAGGGGCTTAGCAATCAGCCCCAGCATTTT.

The chain employs TRBV6-6 and TRBJ1-1; D might be TRBD1 (6 bases). Trimming took 2 bases from V and 0 from J, leaving 13 bases between them. CDR1 MNHNY and CDR2 SVGAGI come from the germline V gene (reference sequence). This CDR3 is 16 amino acids long. CDR3 region: CASSYNQGPMNTEAFF. The CDR3, as DNA: TGTGCCAGCAGTTACAATCAGGGGCCCATGAACACTGAAGCTTTCTTT.

The chain employs TRBV7-9 and TRBJ2-2; D is unresolved. Germline assignment: CDR1 SEHNR and CDR2 FQNEAQ (reference sequence). CDR3 length: 13 amino acids. Deletions cut 5 bases from V and 7 bases from J, with 11 bases between. Here the CDR3 reads CASSNQPGGELFF. The CDR3 DNA is TGTGCCAGCAGCAACCAACCGGGCGGGGAGCTGTTTTTT.

This clone was observed a few times. V gene TRBV5-1 combines with J gene TRBJ2-1, with D perhaps TRBD2 (5 bases). Per the germline V gene, CDR1 is SGHRS and CDR2 is YFSETQ. The CDR3 sequence is 14 residues long. V gave up 3 bases and J gave up 7 bases, with 14 bases separating them. This CDR3 is CASSSGRLLNEQFF. DNA of the CDR3: TGCGCCAGCAGCTCCGGCCGACTACTGAATGAGCAGTTCTTC.

The J gene is TRBJ2-5, the V gene TRBV7-9, with 7 nucleotides matching TRBD2. J gave up 1 base and V 4 bases, and 12 bases lay outside the gene matches. Germline CDR1 reads SEHNR; CDR2 reads FQNEAQ (reference sequence). This CDR3 region has 17 residues. The CDR3 here is CASSSPGASGPQETQYF. The DNA for the CDR3 is TGTGCCAGCAGCTCTCCCGGGGCTAGCGGACCCCAAGAGACCCAGTACTTC.

The chain couples TRBV28 to TRBJ1-2; 8 nucleotides align to TRBD1. V gave up 5 bases and J gave up 6 bases; unmatched junction bases: 5. There are 13 residues in the CDR3. The V gene's germline CDR1 is MDHEN and CDR2 SYDVKM. CDR3 in DNA: TGTGCCAGCAGTCTACCAGGGGGCCATGGCTACACCTTC. It translates to CASSLPGGHGYTF.

The rearrangement joins TRBV10-1 to TRBJ1-1; 10 bases map to TRBD1. The germline CDR1 and CDR2 sequences are WNHNN and SYGVQD (reference sequence). The CDR3 consists of 18 residues. V was clipped by 6 bases and J by 0 bases; unmatched bases: 13. CDR3 in amino acids: CASRGDRGNRELNTEAFF. In nucleotides, the CDR3 is TGCGCCAGCAGGGGGGACAGGGGAAATCGGGAATTGAACACTGAAGCTTTCTTT.

The chain recombines TRBV21-1 with TRBJ1-5. TRBV21-1 is a pseudogene segment. There are 15 residues in the CDR3. The CDR3 region is CASSKKAVSNQPQHF. The CDR3 bases are TGTGCCAGCAGCAAAAAGGCGGTAAGCAATCAGCCCCAGCATTTT.

CDR3 region: CASSEGQGIGYEQYF. CDR3 DNA: TGTGCCAGCTCAGAAGGACAGGGAATAGGATACGAGCAGTACTTC. This chain connects TRBV18 to TRBJ2-7, with 8 bases identical to TRBD1. The CDR3 runs to 15 residues. CDR1 and CDR2 from the germline V gene are KGHSH and LQKENI. The ends lost 5 bases at V and 4 bases at J; junction bases unmatched: 10.

The chain links TRBV20-1 to TRBJ1-2; D call uncertain. This CDR3 is 14 amino acids long. CDR1 and CDR2 from the germline V gene are DFQATT and SNEGSKA (reference sequence). Trimming left V 3 bases short and J 1 base short, with 12 bases between. The CDR3 here is CSASGPQSNYGYTF. CDR3 nucleotides: TGCAGTGCTAGTGGGCCCCAAAGTAACTATGGCTACACCTTC.

The chain couples TRBV30 to TRBJ1-3, with D tentatively TRBD1 (5 bases). Trimming stripped 1 base from V and 0 bases from J, with 7 bases between. The CDR3 extends over 14 amino acids. From germline, CDR1 is GTSNPN and CDR2 SVGIG (reference sequence). CDR3 DNA: TGTGCCTGGAGTGGGGGCTTCTCTGGAAACACCATATATTTT. This translates into CAWSGGFSGNTIYF.

The genes are TRBV18 and TRBJ1-2; 7 nucleotides align to TRBD1. Germline V gene sequence: CDR1 KGHSH, CDR2 LQKENI. The J segment lost 3 bases and the V segment lost 4 bases, leaving 2 bases of the junction unmatched. This CDR3 has 13 amino acids. The CDR3 here is CASSQGQDYGYTF. CDR3 nucleotide sequence: TGTGCCAGCTCACAAGGACAGGACTATGGCTACACCTTC.

V is TRBV9 and J is TRBJ2-7; unclear D gene. The germline gives CDR1 SGDLS, CDR2 YYNGEE. This CDR3 has 12 amino acids. V was shortened by 0 bases and J by 7 bases, with 8 bases between the two germline ends. DNA for the CDR3: TGTGCCAGCAGCGTAGATGGGCGAGAGCAGTACTTC. Its translation: CASSVDGREQYF. Using reference TRBV9 and TRBJ2-7 for the parts outside the CDR3, the full variable domain is DSGVTQTPKHLITATGQRVTLRCSPRSGDLSVYWYQQSLDQGLQFLIQYYNGEERAKGNILERFSAQQFPDLHSELNLSSLELGDSALYFCASSVDGREQYFGPGTRLTVT.

This clone has just one count. This chain links TRBV4-1 with TRBJ1-3, with a tentative D call TRBD1 (6 bases). Germline lookup yields CDR1 MGHRA and CDR2 YSYEKL. The CDR3 extends over 17 amino acids. Trimming pared 2 bases from V and 4 bases from J, leaving 18 bases between. CDR3 DNA: TGCGCCAGCAGCCAACCCAGGGACATCTCGGGGGGAAACACCATATATTTT. This gives the protein CASSQPRDISGGNTIYF.

The genes are TRBV4-3 and TRBJ2-3; 15 bases agree with TRBD2. The trim removed 2 bases at V and 3 bases at J, leaving 3 bases unmatched. The CDR3 is made up of 17 amino acids. Germline V CDR1 and CDR2: LGHNA, YSLEER. CDR3 in DNA: TGCGCCAGCAGCCAACCGGGACTAGCGGGGGGAACAGATACGCAGTATTTT. Translating it yields CASSQPGLAGGTDTQYF.

The table lists this clone with a few counts. The rearrangement links TRBV6-5 to TRBJ1-6; D is perhaps TRBD1 (6 bases). Trimming took 8 bases from V and 5 from J, leaving 7 bases between them. The CDR3 is made up of 12 amino acids. Germline V gene sequence: CDR1 MNHEY, CDR2 SVGAGI. CDR3: CASGQNNSPLHF. CDR3 DNA: TGTGCCAGCGGACAGAATAATTCACCCCTCCACTTT.

The V and J genes are TRBV12-3 or TRBV12-4 and TRBJ2-1, with unresolved D. This CDR3 region has 13 residues. Trimming pared 3 bases from V and 4 bases from J, leaving 7 bases between. The CDR3 sequence is CASSLSVYNEQFF. CDR3 sequence (DNA): TGTGCCAGCAGTTTGTCGGTTTACAATGAGCAGTTCTTC.

The chain couples TRBV5-1 to TRBJ1-1; D remains ambiguous. The germline V gene has CDR1 SGHRS and CDR2 YFSETQ. Trimming took off 4 bases at V and 8 bases at J, with 12 bases between the two ends. The CDR3 loop spans 12 amino acids. This chain's CDR3 is CASSPGWGEAFF. The CDR3 DNA is TGCGCCAGCAGCCCGGGATGGGGAGAAGCTTTCTTT.

The CDR3 reads CASSSGGGVRNNEQFF. The CDR3 DNA sequence: TGTGCCAGCAGCTCGGGTGGAGGGGTCAGAAACAATGAGCAGTTCTTC. The J gene is TRBJ2-1, the V gene TRBV5-4, with D possibly being TRBD2 (6 bases). V was trimmed by 3 bases and J by 5 bases, leaving 18 bases between them. The length of the CDR3 is 16 residues. The germline gives CDR1 SGHNT, CDR2 YYREEE (reference sequence).

Here the CDR3 reads CASSYSAGGPHEQYF. The DNA for the CDR3 is TGTGCCAGCAGTTACTCGGCGGGAGGGCCCCACGAGCAGTACTTC. This chain uses TRBV6-5 with TRBJ2-7; TRBD2 aligns across 9 bases. Germline V gene data show CDR1 as MNHEY and CDR2 as SVGAGI. The V and J ends lost 0 bases and 5 bases, in that order; junction bases with no gene match: 5. This CDR3 is 15 amino acids long.